These 29 T cell receptor beta chains came from one sample sequenced in a study of T cell changes during pregnancy in multiple sclerosis. Sequencing was performed with immunoSEQ multiplex PCR; in TCRdb, only in-frame clones are kept and a portion is missing. Seen here are 75,000 to 85,000 clones, roughly 93% observed once, and the top ten hold roughly 2.5%. The source material was peripheral blood, sampled in the second trimester of pregnancy. The source is a female donor with multiple sclerosis, enrolled in a pregnancy study.

The rearrangement uses TRBV27 and TRBJ2-7; weak D call: TRBD2 (6 bases). Trimming removed 1 base from V and 5 bases from J, with 27 bases in between. Germline lookup yields CDR1 MNHEY and CDR2 SMNVEV (reference sequence). This CDR3 is 19 amino acids long. CDR3 DNA: TGTGCCAGCAGTTTATTCCCCCGGGCGGTGGCGGGGCCCCCCCACGAGCAGTACTTC. Translated: CASSLFPRAVAGPPHEQYF.

The chain carries TRBV30 and TRBJ1-2; D is ambiguous. The CDR3 covers 12 residues. Germline CDR1 and CDR2: GTSNPN and SVGIG (reference sequence). Trimming took 0 bases from V and 7 from J, leaving 9 bases between them. DNA for the CDR3: TGTGCCTGGAGTGTCGCTGGCGGTGGCTACACCTTC. Its protein is CAWSVAGGGYTF.

The chain carries TRBV7-2 and TRBJ1-5; 7 bases are a match to TRBD1. The CDR3 totals 15 residues. The V gene's germline CDR1 is SGHTA and CDR2 FQGNSA. The V and J ends lost 5 bases and 0 bases, in that order; junction bases with no gene match: 4. The CDR3 bases are TGTGCCAGCAGCCGTGACAGGGCTAGCAATCAGCCCCAGCATTTT. Translating gives CASSRDRASNQPQHF.

The V gene is TRBV27, the J gene TRBJ1-5; 7 bases fit TRBD1. Germline V gives CDR1 MNHEY, CDR2 SMNVEV (reference sequence). The CDR3 consists of 15 residues. J gave up 4 bases and V 5 bases, and 8 bases lay outside the gene matches. CDR3 loop: CASSPLTGRNQPQHF. DNA for the CDR3: TGTGCCAGCAGTCCCCTGACAGGGAGAAATCAGCCCCAGCATTTT.

This rearrangement joins TRBV4-2 to TRBJ1-2; perhaps TRBD1 as D (6 bases). This CDR3 has 15 residues. From germline, CDR1 is LGHNA and CDR2 YNFKEQ. V was cut by 0 bases and J by 4 bases, with 12 bases left in between. The CDR3 loop is CASSQELAGVYGYTF. CDR3 sequence (DNA): TGTGCCAGCAGCCAAGAACTGGCAGGGGTCTATGGCTACACCTTC.

As for this clone: An end of the junction does not agree with germline; a read error may underlie this. The chain employs TRBV27 and TRBJ1-2, with TRBD1 matching over 7 bases. Germline V gives CDR1 MNHEY, CDR2 SMNVEV (reference sequence). This CDR3 spans 14 amino acids. CDR3: CASSLSGQLYGYTF. The DNA for the CDR3 is TGTGCCAGCAGCTTATCGGGACAGCTCTATGGCTACACCTTC.

The rearrangement links TRBV11-3 to TRBJ2-2; D gene uncertain. CDR1 and CDR2 (germline): SGHNT, YENEEA. The V end was cut by 0 bases, the J end by 7 bases, with 6 bases between. The CDR3 loop spans 13 amino acids. CDR3 coding DNA: TGTGCCAGCAGCTTAGATCCCCGCGGGGAGCTGTTTTTT. As protein: CASSLDPRGELFF. Full variable domain (outside the CDR3, taken from reference TRBV11-3 and TRBJ2-2): EAGVVQSPRYKIIEKKQPVAFWCNPISGHNTLYWYLQNLGQGPELLIRYENEEAVDDSQLPKDRFSAERLKGVDSTLKIQPAELGDSAVYLCASSLDPRGELFFGEGSRLTVL.

The rearrangement links TRBV9 to TRBJ1-2, with 7 bases identical to TRBD1. CDR1 is SGDLS and CDR2 is YYNGEE in the germline V gene. Trimming removed 3 bases from V and 6 bases from J; junction bases left unmatched: 2. The CDR3 runs 12 residues. CDR3 DNA: TGTGCCAGCAGCGCAACAGGGGATGGCTACACCTTC. It codes for CASSATGDGYTF. The full variable domain, its missing parts supplied by reference TRBV9 and TRBJ1-2, is DSGVTQTPKHLITATGQRVTLRCSPRSGDLSVYWYQQSLDQGLQFLIQYYNGEERAKGNILERFSAQQFPDLHSELNLSSLELGDSALYFCASSATGDGYTFGSGTRLTVV.

This chain's CDR3 is CASSARQGYNSPLHF. Here the CDR3 DNA reads TGTGCCAGCTCCGCCCGACAGGGCTATAATTCACCCCTCCACTTT. This chain connects TRBV27 to TRBJ1-6; 7 bases line up with TRBD1. With V trimmed by 8 bases and J by 3 bases, 7 bases remained unmatched. Germline values: CDR1 MNHEY, CDR2 SMNVEV (reference sequence). CDR3 length: 15 amino acids.

This chain uses TRBV5-6 with TRBJ1-3; D ambiguous. V lost 2 bases to trimming and J lost 3 bases, with 9 bases between them. CDR3 size: 14 residues. Germline V gene data show CDR1 as SGHDT and CDR2 as YYEEEE. The CDR3 DNA reads as TGTGCCAGCAGCTTATTGTCCGTTGGAAACACCATATATTTT. Its protein product is CASSLLSVGNTIYF.

The chain employs TRBV15 and TRBJ2-7, with D tentatively TRBD2 (6 bases). V was clipped by 4 bases and J by 5 bases, with 15 bases between them. The CDR3 spans 14 residues. CDR1 is LNHNV, CDR2 YYDKDF, per germline (reference sequence). The CDR3 is CATSTQGRPDEQYF. The CDR3 DNA reads TGTGCCACCAGCACACAAGGGAGGCCCGACGAGCAGTACTTC.

V and J are TRBV6-1 and TRBJ2-1; D is possibly TRBD2 (5 bases). The V and J ends lost 6 bases and 2 bases respectively, with 11 bases between them. The CDR3 extends over 14 amino acids. Per the germline V gene, CDR1 is MNHNS and CDR2 is SASEGT. The CDR3 sequence: CASREGYPYNEQFF. The CDR3 bases are TGTGCCAGCAGAGAGGGTTACCCCTACAATGAGCAGTTCTTC.

The chain combines TRBV6-6 with TRBJ1-3; no clear D. The V and J ends lost 6 bases and 0 bases respectively, with 12 bases between them. The CDR3 loop spans 15 amino acids. Germline CDR1 MNHNY, CDR2 SVGAGI (reference sequence). Here the CDR3 DNA reads TGTGCCAGCAGGCCTGCAGGACTCTCTGGAAACACCATATATTTT. It translates to CASRPAGLSGNTIYF.

This sequence joins TRBV5-1 and TRBJ2-7, with 12 positions matching TRBD1. Germline V lookup: CDR1 SGHRS, CDR2 YFSETQ. There are 22 residues in the CDR3. V was clipped by 0 bases and J by 2 bases; unmatched bases: 21. DNA for the CDR3: TGCGCCAGCAGCTTGGTGACCGGGACAGGGGGCTTCCGCAAAGACTTAACCTACGAGCAGTACTTC. Translation gives CASSLVTGTGGFRKDLTYEQYF.

This chain links TRBV12-5 with TRBJ2-3; 10 bases line up with TRBD2. With V trimmed by 6 bases and J by 5 bases, 11 bases remained unmatched. Germline assignment: CDR1 LGHNT and CDR2 FRNRAP. The CDR3 contains 16 residues. The CDR3 DNA reads TGTGCTAGTGGAGCCCAAGTCAGCGGGAGGGGAGATACGCAGTATTTT. It encodes CASGAQVSGRGDTQYF.

This clone was observed a single time. The gene calls are TRBV11-3 and TRBJ2-1; the D gene is possibly TRBD1 (5 bases). V shed 5 bases and J shed 7 bases, with 15 bases lying between them. Germline V CDR1 and CDR2: SGHNT, YENEEA. The CDR3 length is 14 residues. The CDR3 here is CASSIDSSGNEQFF. In DNA form, the CDR3 reads TGTGCCAGCAGCATTGACTCCTCAGGGAATGAGCAGTTCTTC.

V and J are TRBV11-2 and TRBJ1-4; no clear D gene. The CDR3 loop spans 14 amino acids. V lost 2 bases and J lost 7, with 11 bases in between. Germline loops: CDR1 SGHAT, CDR2 FQNNGV. CDR3 residues: CASSLSGPGEKLFF. For the CDR3, the DNA is TGTGCCAGCAGCTTATCTGGGCCCGGTGAAAAACTGTTTTTT.

Written as DNA, the CDR3 is TGTGCCAGTAGCCGAACGGGACAGGGGAGCGGCTACACCTTC. Its protein is CASSRTGQGSGYTF. The V call is TRBV19, the J call TRBJ1-2; 10 bases map to TRBD1. Looked up from germline, CDR1 is LNHDA and CDR2 is SQIVND (reference sequence). V was clipped by 6 bases and J by 8 bases; unmatched bases: 9. This CDR3 comprises 14 residues.

This clone was seen a single time. This chain connects TRBV5-6 to TRBJ1-1; D might be TRBD1 (5 bases). Per germline, CDR1 SGHDT and CDR2 YYEEEE. This CDR3 has 15 amino acids. The V gene lost 3 bases and the J gene lost 3 bases, with 15 bases spanning the gap. The CDR3 spells CASSSRWGGDTEAFF. The CDR3 DNA reads as TGTGCCAGCAGCTCACGTTGGGGGGGGGACACTGAAGCTTTCTTT.

The chain is built from TRBV5-1 and TRBJ2-1; 11 bases agree with TRBD2. The CDR3 is made up of 16 amino acids. CDR1 is SGHRS, CDR2 YFSETQ, per germline. With V trimmed by 3 bases and J by 6 bases, 8 bases remained unmatched. In DNA form, the CDR3 reads TGCGCCAGCAGCTCGTCCCTAGCGGGGGGCTCCAATGAGCAGTTCTTC. Its translation is CASSSSLAGGSNEQFF.

The V gene is TRBV7-2, the J gene TRBJ1-2, with D tentatively TRBD1 (6 bases). V dropped 1 base and J dropped 8 bases, with 14 bases sitting between them. The CDR3 length is 14 residues. Germline V CDR1 and CDR2: SGHTA, FQGNSA. In nucleotides, the CDR3 is TGTGCCAGCAGCTTAGGGGACACCCCCTGGGGCTACACCTTC. Protein product: CASSLGDTPWGYTF.

The rearrangement uses TRBV11-1 and TRBJ1-6; D remains unclear. The CDR3 spans 15 residues. Trimming left V 4 bases short and J 0 bases short, with 7 bases between. Germline V gives CDR1 SGHAT, CDR2 FQDESV (reference sequence). The DNA of the CDR3 is TGTGCCAGCAGCTCGTTCCTCTCCTATAATTCACCCCTCCACTTT. It translates to CASSSFLSYNSPLHF.

CDR3 sequence: CASSGQGYYEQYF. The CDR3 DNA reads TGTGCCAGCAGTGGACAGGGATACTACGAGCAGTACTTC. The V and J genes are TRBV6-1 and TRBJ2-7; 7 nucleotides match TRBD1. Germline assignment: CDR1 MNHNS and CDR2 SASEGT. The CDR3 covers 13 residues. The junction had 3 bases not matched to a gene; V was cut back by 4 bases and J by 3 bases.

V usage is TRBV10-3 and J usage is TRBJ2-7, with D uncertain. Trimming removed 2 bases from V and 4 bases from J, with 12 bases in between. Germline CDR1 and CDR2: ENHRY and SYGVKD. CDR3 length: 14 residues. In DNA form, the CDR3 reads TGTGCCATCAGTGAGGAAAAGCTTCTTTACGAGCAGTACTTC. Its translation is CAISEEKLLYEQYF.

The chain employs TRBV4-2 and TRBJ2-1; 11 bases are shared with TRBD2. Germline V CDR1 and CDR2: LGHNA, YNFKEQ. The V and J ends lost 0 bases and 2 bases, in that order; junction bases with no gene match: 12. The CDR3 loop spans 20 amino acids. CDR3 DNA: TGTGCCAGCAGCCAAGATCAATTCCAGGGGGGACTAGCGGCCTACAATGAGCAGTTCTTC. This codes for CASSQDQFQGGLAAYNEQFF.

The chain couples TRBV29-1 to TRBJ1-2, with a weak D call TRBD1 (5 bases). CDR1 SQVTM and CDR2 ANQGSEA come from the germline V gene. V was pared by 6 bases and J by 6 bases, with 17 bases between. This CDR3 has 13 amino acids. The CDR3 coding sequence is TGCAGCGTAATCCCAGAAGGACATGATGGCTACACCTTC. Residues: CSVIPEGHDGYTF.

The gene calls are TRBV7-9 and TRBJ1-3; D gene ambiguous. This CDR3 contains 16 residues. CDR1 SEHNR and CDR2 FQNEAQ come from the germline V gene (reference sequence). Trimming stripped 5 bases from V and 4 bases from J, with 18 bases between. CDR3 residues: CASSPVVQAFGNTIYF. As DNA, the CDR3 is TGTGCCAGCAGCCCGGTCGTGCAGGCCTTCGGAAACACCATATATTTT. The full variable domain, with the rest looked up from reference TRBV7-9 and TRBJ1-3, is DTGVSQNPRHKITKRGQNVTFRCDPISEHNRLYWYRQTLGQGPEFLTYFQNEAQLEKSRLLSDRFSAERPKGSFSTLEIQRTEQGDSAMYLCASSPVVQAFGNTIYFGEGSWLTVV.

The rearrangement links TRBV19 to TRBJ2-3; 9 nucleotides align to TRBD1. V shed 6 bases, J shed 4 bases, and the junction held 8 bases outside the gene matches. Germline loops: CDR1 LNHDA, CDR2 SQIVND (reference sequence). The CDR3 has 15 residues. The CDR3 nucleotides read TGTGCCAGTAGACCGAAGGGACAGGGTTCAGATACGCAGTATTTT. Its protein product is CASRPKGQGSDTQYF.

This chain links TRBV7-6 with TRBJ2-2, with D unresolved. Germline lookup yields CDR1 SGHVS and CDR2 FNYEAQ. CDR3 length equals 14 residues. V lost 1 base and J 8 bases, leaving 11 bases between the germline ends. CDR3 DNA: TGTGCCAGCAGCTTAGGTACCCTGGAGGGGGAGCTGTTTTTT. Protein sequence: CASSLGTLEGELFF.